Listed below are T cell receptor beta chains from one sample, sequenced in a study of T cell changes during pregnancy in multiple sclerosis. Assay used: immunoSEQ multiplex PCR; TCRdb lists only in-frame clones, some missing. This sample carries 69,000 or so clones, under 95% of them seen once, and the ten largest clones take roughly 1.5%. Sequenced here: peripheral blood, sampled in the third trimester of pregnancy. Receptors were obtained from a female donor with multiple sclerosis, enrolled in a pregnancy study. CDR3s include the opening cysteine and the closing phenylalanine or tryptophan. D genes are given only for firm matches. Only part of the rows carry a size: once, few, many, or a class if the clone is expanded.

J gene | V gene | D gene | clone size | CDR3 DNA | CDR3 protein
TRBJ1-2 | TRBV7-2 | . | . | TGTGCCAGCAGCTTAGATCGGGAGGGCTACACCTTC | CASSLDREGYTF
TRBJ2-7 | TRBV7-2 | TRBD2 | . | TGTGCCAGCAGCCCCCAAACGGGGGGGCCCTACGAGCAGTACTTC | CASSPQTGGPYEQYF
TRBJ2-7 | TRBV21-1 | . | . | TGTGCCAGCAGCAATAAACAGGGGAAACACAACGAGCAGTACTTC | CASSNKQGKHNEQYF
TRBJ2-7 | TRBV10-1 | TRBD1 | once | TGCGCCAGCAGGCCACAGGGGCACGAGCAGTACTTC | CASRPQGHEQYF
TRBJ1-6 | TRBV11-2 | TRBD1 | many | TGTGCCAGCAGCGAGGGGGCAGGGTGGAATTCACCCCTCCACTTT | CASSEGAGWNSPLHF
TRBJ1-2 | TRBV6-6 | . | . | TGTGCCAGCAGGCAGCGGCACTCTGATAACTATGGCTACACCTTC | CASRQRHSDNYGYTF
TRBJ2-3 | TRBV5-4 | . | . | TGTGCCAGCAGCCCCCTATACGGGAGAGATACGCAGTATTTT | CASSPLYGRDTQYF
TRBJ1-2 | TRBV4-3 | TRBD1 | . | TGCGCCAGCAGCCCGGACAGGGGGCGCGACGGCTACACCTTC | CASSPDRGRDGYTF
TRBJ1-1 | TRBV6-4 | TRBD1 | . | TGTGCCAGCAGCCCGACAGGGGGCTCTGAAGCTTTCTTT | CASSPTGGSEAFF
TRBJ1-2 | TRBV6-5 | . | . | TGTGCCAGCAGTCAGGGTTGGGGCTATGGCTACACCTTC | CASSQGWGYGYTF
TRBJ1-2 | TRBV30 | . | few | TGTGCCTGGGATCCCGGACATAGCTATGGCTACACCTTC | CAWDPGHSYGYTF
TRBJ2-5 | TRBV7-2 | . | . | TGTGCCAGCAGCTGGGACAAAACTAGGGAGACCCAGTACTTC | CASSWDKTRETQYF
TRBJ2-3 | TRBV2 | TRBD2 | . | TGTGCCAGCAGCCTAACTAGCGGGGAAACAGATACGCAGTATTTT | CASSLTSGETDTQYF